This is a list of T cell receptor beta chains from one sample in a study of T cells in Graves' hyperthyroidism and ophthalmopathy. MiXCR was run by TCRdb on the multiplex PCR reads, yielding one entry per CDR3 protein. The table includes about 400,000 distinct CDR3 sequences, 20% to 25% detected once. The specimen was blood. The receptors stem from a man aged 45-65 years with Graves' hyperthyroidism. CDR3s include the opening cysteine and the closing phenylalanine or tryptophan. Fields, in order: CDR3 length, D gene, J gene, V gene, clone size, CDR3 DNA, CDR3 protein. A D gene is named only where the DNA matches it firmly. Not all rows give a size; the values are once, few, many and, for expanded clones, a class.

len: 12
d_gene: NA
j_gene: TRBJ2-7
v_gene: TRBV28
abundance: NA
CDR3nt: TGTGCCAGCAGTTTTTTCTCGAGAGAGCAGTACTTC
CDR3aa: CASSFFSREQYF

len: 15
d_gene: TRBD1
j_gene: TRBJ2-5
v_gene: TRBV27
abundance: few
CDR3nt: TGTGCCAGCCTTCCAGGACAGGGAAGGGGAGAGACCCAGTACTTC
CDR3aa: CASLPGQGRGETQYF

len: 14
d_gene: NA
j_gene: TRBJ1-1
v_gene: TRBV20-1
abundance: NA
CDR3nt: TGCAGTGCCAATCCCACGGGAATGAACACTGAAGCTTTCTTT
CDR3aa: CSANPTGMNTEAFF

len: 15
d_gene: NA
j_gene: TRBJ2-7
v_gene: TRBV3-1
abundance: NA
CDR3nt: TGTGCCAGCAGCCCATATACAGGGAGCTCCTACGAGCAGTACTTC
CDR3aa: CASSPYTGSSYEQYF

len: 13
d_gene: NA
j_gene: TRBJ2-1
v_gene: TRBV15
abundance: few
CDR3nt: TGTGCCACCAGCAGAGATCCCCGCAATGAGCAGTTCTTC
CDR3aa: CATSRDPRNEQFF

len: 12
d_gene: NA
j_gene: TRBJ1-1
v_gene: TRBV6-1
abundance: few
CDR3nt: TGTGCCAGCACCTCGTGGGACACTGAAGCTTTCTTT
CDR3aa: CASTSWDTEAFF

len: 14
d_gene: NA
j_gene: TRBJ2-7
v_gene: TRBV3-1
abundance: NA
CDR3nt: TGTGCCAGCAGCCCCCGGGGGACCACCTACGAGCAGTACTTC
CDR3aa: CASSPRGTTYEQYF

len: 15
d_gene: TRBD2
j_gene: TRBJ2-7
v_gene: TRBV7-9
abundance: NA
CDR3nt: TGTGCCAGCAGCCTTAGCGGGAGTAGAGGTGGGGAGCAGTACTTC
CDR3aa: CASSLSGSRGGEQYF

len: 17
d_gene: TRBD2
j_gene: TRBJ2-1
v_gene: TRBV6-6
abundance: few
CDR3nt: TGTGCCAGCAGTTACCGGTTAGCGGGGGGGTTGGCCGATGAGCAGTTCTTC
CDR3aa: CASSYRLAGGLADEQFF

len: 14
d_gene: NA
j_gene: TRBJ2-7
v_gene: TRBV6-1
abundance: NA
CDR3nt: TGTGCCAGCAGTGTAATGAACCCCCCCTACGAGCAGTACTTC
CDR3aa: CASSVMNPPYEQYF

len: 14
d_gene: TRBD1
j_gene: TRBJ1-2
v_gene: TRBV20-1
abundance: NA
CDR3nt: TGCAGTGCTGTGTACCGACAGGGAATCTATGGCTACACCTTC
CDR3aa: CSAVYRQGIYGYTF

len: 19
d_gene: NA
j_gene: TRBJ2-3
v_gene: TRBV14
abundance: NA
CDR3nt: TGTGCCAGCAGCCAAGAGACCAGGGAACTATCGGATCGCACAGATACGCAGTATTTT
CDR3aa: CASSQETRELSDRTDTQYF

len: 14
d_gene: NA
j_gene: TRBJ2-4
v_gene: TRBV11-2
abundance: many
CDR3nt: TGTGCCAGCAGCGCAGACGGGGGCTACAACATTCAGTACTTC
CDR3aa: CASSADGGYNIQYF

len: 8
d_gene: NA
j_gene: TRBJ2-1
v_gene: TRBV20-1
abundance: NA
CDR3nt: TGCAGGGCGGGGGAGCAGTTCTTC
CDR3aa: CRAGEQFF

len: 16
d_gene: NA
j_gene: TRBJ2-7
v_gene: TRBV7-8
abundance: many
CDR3nt: TGTGCCAGCAGCCCCCGGTGGGGCAGGGAGGACTACGAGCAGTACTTC
CDR3aa: CASSPRWGREDYEQYF

len: 11
d_gene: NA
j_gene: TRBJ1-1
v_gene: TRBV20-1
abundance: few
CDR3nt: TGCAGTGCTAGTCCGGACACTGAAGCTTTCTTT
CDR3aa: CSASPDTEAFF

len: 16
d_gene: TRBD2
j_gene: TRBJ2-3
v_gene: TRBV27
abundance: NA
CDR3nt: TGTGCCAGCAGTTCCAGACTAGCGGGAGTGATAGATACGCAGTATTTT
CDR3aa: CASSSRLAGVIDTQYF

len: 16
d_gene: TRBD1
j_gene: TRBJ2-7
v_gene: TRBV28
abundance: few
CDR3nt: TGTGCCAGCAGTTTATCCGGGACAGGGGACTCCTACGAGCAGTACTTC
CDR3aa: CASSLSGTGDSYEQYF

len: 11
d_gene: NA
j_gene: TRBJ1-3
v_gene: TRBV12-3/TRBV12-4
abundance: NA
CDR3nt: TGTGCCAGCAGGGGTAGGAACACCATATATTTT
CDR3aa: CASRGRNTIYF

len: 16
d_gene: NA
j_gene: TRBJ2-2
v_gene: TRBV6-1
abundance: NA
CDR3nt: TGTGCCAGCAGAGCCCACAGGGAGATAATGACCGGGGAGCTGTTTTTT
CDR3aa: CASRAHREIMTGELFF

len: 13
d_gene: TRBD1
j_gene: TRBJ1-2
v_gene: TRBV28
abundance: many
CDR3nt: TGTGCCAGCAGCGACAGGGAAACGAGTGGCTACACCTTC
CDR3aa: CASSDRETSGYTF

len: 14
d_gene: NA
j_gene: TRBJ2-1
v_gene: TRBV27
abundance: NA
CDR3nt: TGTGCCAGCAACAAACAGGGGGGGTACAATGAGCAGTTCTTC
CDR3aa: CASNKQGGYNEQFF

len: 15
d_gene: NA
j_gene: TRBJ2-1
v_gene: TRBV19
abundance: many
CDR3nt: TGTGCCAGTAGTATACCGGGGGGCTGGTACAATGAGCAGTTCTTC
CDR3aa: CASSIPGGWYNEQFF

len: 15
d_gene: NA
j_gene: TRBJ2-7
v_gene: TRBV6-1
abundance: many
CDR3nt: TGTGCCAGCAGTAACCGAGGACAGCGAGCCTACGAGCAGTACTTC
CDR3aa: CASSNRGQRAYEQYF

len: 14
d_gene: NA
j_gene: TRBJ1-1
v_gene: TRBV15
abundance: NA
CDR3nt: TGTGCCACCAGCAAGGGAACTGGGAACACTGAAGCTTTCTTT
CDR3aa: CATSKGTGNTEAFF

len: 13
d_gene: NA
j_gene: TRBJ2-3
v_gene: TRBV2
abundance: few
CDR3nt: TGTGCCAGCGTCCCGACTAGCACAGATACGCAGTATTTT
CDR3aa: CASVPTSTDTQYF

len: 16
d_gene: TRBD2
j_gene: TRBJ2-1
v_gene: TRBV6-9
abundance: NA
CDR3nt: TGTGCCAGCAGTTACTCAAATAGCGGGAGGGCCGGGGAGCAGTTCTTC
CDR3aa: CASSYSNSGRAGEQFF

len: 15
d_gene: NA
j_gene: TRBJ2-7
v_gene: TRBV7-2
abundance: NA
CDR3nt: TGTGCCAGCAGCTGGACTACAGGGATCGACTACGAGCAGTACTTC
CDR3aa: CASSWTTGIDYEQYF

len: 13
d_gene: NA
j_gene: TRBJ2-3
v_gene: TRBV20-1
abundance: few
CDR3nt: TGCAGTGCTAGAAAACCCGGGGCAGATACGCAGTATTTT
CDR3aa: CSARKPGADTQYF

len: 15
d_gene: TRBD1
j_gene: TRBJ2-1
v_gene: TRBV7-9
abundance: NA
CDR3nt: TGTGCCAGCAGCTTGTCGAACAGGGGATACAATGAGCAGTTCTTC
CDR3aa: CASSLSNRGYNEQFF

len: 15
d_gene: TRBD2
j_gene: TRBJ2-1
v_gene: TRBV9
abundance: NA
CDR3nt: TGTGCCAGCACCGATACTAGCGGGAAATACAATGAGCAGTTCTTC
CDR3aa: CASTDTSGKYNEQFF

len: 13
d_gene: NA
j_gene: TRBJ1-4
v_gene: TRBV7-9
abundance: few
CDR3nt: TGTGCCAGCAGCTTGATACAGGGTGAAAAACTGTTTTTT
CDR3aa: CASSLIQGEKLFF

len: 15
d_gene: NA
j_gene: TRBJ2-7
v_gene: TRBV28
abundance: NA
CDR3nt: TGTGCCAGCAGGCGACCGGGACCTCGCCGATACGAGCAGTACTTC
CDR3aa: CASRRPGPRRYEQYF

len: 15
d_gene: TRBD2
j_gene: TRBJ2-7
v_gene: TRBV5-8
abundance: few
CDR3nt: TGTGCCAGCAGCTTGGACGGGAGGGGGGTTGGCGAGCAGTACTTC
CDR3aa: CASSLDGRGVGEQYF

len: 16
d_gene: NA
j_gene: TRBJ1-5
v_gene: TRBV6-1
abundance: few
CDR3nt: TGTGCCAGCAGTGAGTTGGACGCAGGGGATGGCCAGCCCCAGCATTTT
CDR3aa: CASSELDAGDGQPQHF

len: 13
d_gene: NA
j_gene: TRBJ2-5
v_gene: TRBV20-1
abundance: NA
CDR3nt: TGCAGTGTTTTACAAGGGGGTAAAGAGACCCAGTACTTC
CDR3aa: CSVLQGGKETQYF

len: 14
d_gene: NA
j_gene: TRBJ2-1
v_gene: TRBV9
abundance: NA
CDR3nt: TGTGCCAGCAGCGTAGAGATTAGCTACAATGAGCAGTTCTTC
CDR3aa: CASSVEISYNEQFF

len: 14
d_gene: NA
j_gene: TRBJ2-7
v_gene: TRBV7-6
abundance: many
CDR3nt: TGTGCCAGCAGCCCCCTCAGGGCTAGCTTCGAGCAGTACTTC
CDR3aa: CASSPLRASFEQYF

len: 14
d_gene: NA
j_gene: TRBJ1-4
v_gene: TRBV28
abundance: few
CDR3nt: TGTGCCAGCAGGCCGGGGGGGCAGGGGGAAAAACTGTTTTTT
CDR3aa: CASRPGGQGEKLFF

len: 14
d_gene: NA
j_gene: TRBJ1-2
v_gene: TRBV30
abundance: few
CDR3nt: TGTGCCTGGAGTGTATCGGGGTTTGGCTATGGCTACACCTTC
CDR3aa: CAWSVSGFGYGYTF

len: 14
d_gene: NA
j_gene: TRBJ1-1
v_gene: TRBV19
abundance: NA
CDR3nt: TGTGCCAGTAGTTCAAACAGGGTTAACACTGAAGCTTTCTTT
CDR3aa: CASSSNRVNTEAFF

len: 13
d_gene: NA
j_gene: TRBJ1-2
v_gene: TRBV28
abundance: many
CDR3nt: TGTGCCAGCATGGACAGAACTAACTATGGCTACACCTTC
CDR3aa: CASMDRTNYGYTF

len: 14
d_gene: NA
j_gene: TRBJ1-2
v_gene: TRBV6-1
abundance: few
CDR3nt: TGTGCCAGCAGTCCCCAGGGCCAGGACTATGGCTACACCTTC
CDR3aa: CASSPQGQDYGYTF

len: 15
d_gene: NA
j_gene: TRBJ2-5
v_gene: TRBV5-1
abundance: NA
CDR3nt: TGCGCCAGCAGAGTGCAGGGAGGAACCCAAGAGACCCAGTACTTC
CDR3aa: CASRVQGGTQETQYF

len: 12
d_gene: NA
j_gene: TRBJ1-2
v_gene: TRBV12-3/TRBV12-4
abundance: many
CDR3nt: TGTGCCAGCAGCGCGGGGGGAGGTGGCTACACCTTC
CDR3aa: CASSAGGGGYTF

len: 17
d_gene: TRBD2
j_gene: TRBJ2-7
v_gene: TRBV12-3/TRBV12-4
abundance: NA
CDR3nt: TGTGCCAGCAGTTTCCGGACTAGCGGGAGGGCCACGGCCGAGCAGTACTTC
CDR3aa: CASSFRTSGRATAEQYF